A selection of T cell receptor beta chains follows, all from one sample in a study of blood T cell repertoires in COVID-19. Repertoires were generated with immunoSEQ multiplex PCR, while TCRdb's copy carries only in-frame clones and drops some. Of thousands of clones in the sample, around 70% were seen once. What was sequenced was peripheral blood. The receptors come from a human donor in a cohort sampled during active COVID-19. Each CDR3 is given without its conserved first and last residue. Each record gives: V gene, D gene, J gene, CDR3 protein. D genes are given only for firm matches.

v_call: TRBV19
d_call: -
j_call: TRBJ2-1
cdr3_aa: ASSFGLGPYNEQF

v_call: TRBV7-2
d_call: -
j_call: TRBJ1-1
cdr3_aa: ASGLGGNTEAF

v_call: TRBV19
d_call: TRBD1
j_call: TRBJ2-4
cdr3_aa: ASSSQTGGETKNIQY

v_call: TRBV11-2
d_call: -
j_call: TRBJ2-3
cdr3_aa: ASSPGADTQY

v_call: TRBV6-4
d_call: -
j_call: TRBJ2-2
cdr3_aa: ASSDSALGAGELF

v_call: TRBV28
d_call: -
j_call: TRBJ2-2
cdr3_aa: ASGSLGTGELF

v_call: TRBV10-3
d_call: -
j_call: TRBJ2-7
cdr3_aa: AISGKTGGLVDEQY

v_call: TRBV20-1
d_call: -
j_call: TRBJ2-1
cdr3_aa: SASRRDEQF

v_call: TRBV9
d_call: -
j_call: TRBJ1-1
cdr3_aa: ASSVDFNTEAF

v_call: TRBV15
d_call: -
j_call: TRBJ1-6
cdr3_aa: ATSRVPNSPLH

v_call: TRBV27
d_call: TRBD1
j_call: TRBJ1-5
cdr3_aa: ASSARGHGNQPQH

v_call: TRBV6-1
d_call: -
j_call: TRBJ1-2
cdr3_aa: ASSEDRAGYT

v_call: TRBV7-2
d_call: TRBD1
j_call: TRBJ2-7
cdr3_aa: ASSPGTGGYEQY

v_call: TRBV7-2
d_call: -
j_call: TRBJ1-5
cdr3_aa: ASSLGGGSNQPQH

v_call: TRBV28
d_call: -
j_call: TRBJ1-2
cdr3_aa: ASSQDRAQGYT

v_call: TRBV19
d_call: -
j_call: TRBJ2-7
cdr3_aa: ASSPGQHYEQY

v_call: TRBV5-6
d_call: -
j_call: TRBJ2-1
cdr3_aa: ASSAGAGDLYNEQF

v_call: TRBV30
d_call: TRBD1
j_call: TRBJ1-1
cdr3_aa: AWSRGQVAF

v_call: TRBV10-3
d_call: -
j_call: TRBJ1-4
cdr3_aa: ASRQRVNEKLF

v_call: TRBV7-9
d_call: TRBD1
j_call: TRBJ2-3
cdr3_aa: ASSPSTGLTDTQY

v_call: TRBV6-1
d_call: -
j_call: TRBJ2-3
cdr3_aa: ASSETETGLQY

v_call: TRBV6-2/TRBV6-3
d_call: -
j_call: TRBJ1-5
cdr3_aa: ASSLRGQPQH

v_call: TRBV28
d_call: TRBD2
j_call: TRBJ2-2
cdr3_aa: ASSTANRSPGLAGGGTGELF

v_call: TRBV4-1
d_call: -
j_call: TRBJ1-2
cdr3_aa: ASSQRGGFDYGYT

v_call: TRBV12-3/TRBV12-4
d_call: TRBD1
j_call: TRBJ1-1
cdr3_aa: ASTETGLTEAF

v_call: TRBV28
d_call: TRBD2
j_call: TRBJ2-7
cdr3_aa: ASGRDGFSYEQY

v_call: TRBV3-1/TRBV3-2
d_call: TRBD2
j_call: TRBJ2-7
cdr3_aa: ASSQVVTALTGTTPSEQY

v_call: TRBV12-3/TRBV12-4
d_call: TRBD1
j_call: TRBJ2-1
cdr3_aa: ATTGVREQF

v_call: TRBV5-8
d_call: -
j_call: TRBJ2-5
cdr3_aa: ASSPGETQY

v_call: TRBV27
d_call: TRBD2
j_call: TRBJ2-1
cdr3_aa: ASSFVTSGNNEQF

v_call: TRBV7-9
d_call: -
j_call: TRBJ2-1
cdr3_aa: ASSGSLEQF

v_call: TRBV28
d_call: -
j_call: TRBJ1-1
cdr3_aa: ASTAGGKSEAF

v_call: TRBV19
d_call: -
j_call: TRBJ2-7
cdr3_aa: ASSYRQGAYEQY

v_call: TRBV21-1
d_call: -
j_call: TRBJ1-4
cdr3_aa: ASSKGEGLSEKLF

v_call: TRBV7-9
d_call: -
j_call: TRBJ2-1
cdr3_aa: ASSLSKQYYNEQF

v_call: TRBV5-1
d_call: -
j_call: TRBJ1-2
cdr3_aa: ASSTGGGGPTYGYT